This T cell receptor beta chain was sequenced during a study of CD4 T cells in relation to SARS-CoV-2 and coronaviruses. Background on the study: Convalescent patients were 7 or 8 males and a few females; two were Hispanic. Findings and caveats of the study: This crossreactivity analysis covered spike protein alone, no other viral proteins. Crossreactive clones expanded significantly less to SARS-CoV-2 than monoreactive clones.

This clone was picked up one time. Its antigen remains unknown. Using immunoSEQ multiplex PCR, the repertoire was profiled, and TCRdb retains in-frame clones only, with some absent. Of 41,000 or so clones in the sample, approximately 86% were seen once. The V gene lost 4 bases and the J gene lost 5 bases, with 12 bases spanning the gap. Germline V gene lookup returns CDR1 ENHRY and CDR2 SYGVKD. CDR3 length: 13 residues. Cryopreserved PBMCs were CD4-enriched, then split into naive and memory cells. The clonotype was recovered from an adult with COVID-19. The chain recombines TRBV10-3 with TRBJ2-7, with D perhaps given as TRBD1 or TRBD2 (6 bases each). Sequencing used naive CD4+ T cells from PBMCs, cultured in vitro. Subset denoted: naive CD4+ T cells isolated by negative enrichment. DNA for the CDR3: TGTGCCATCAGTGTGGAGGGGGGCCACGAGCAGTACTTC. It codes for CAISVEGGHEQYF.